These 18 T cell receptor beta chains originate from one sample sequenced in a study of T cell repertoires in cytomegalovirus infection. MiXCR, applied by TCRdb to the reads, yields one record per CDR3 protein. The data show about 740,000 distinct CDR3 sequences, approximately 34% seen once. Sequences were obtained from PBMCs. These receptors originate from a human donor in good health (CMV status not recorded). Some clones in this sample may be carry-over from other donors' samples.

The chain has TRBV15 and TRBJ1-1, with D unresolved. Germline CDR1 and CDR2: LNHNV and YYDKDF (reference sequence). Deletions cut 5 bases from V and 0 bases from J, with 13 bases between. This CDR3 has 15 residues. This chain's CDR3 is CATSPTQTMNTEAFF. The CDR3 DNA reads TGTGCCACCAGCCCCACCCAAACTATGAACACTGAAGCTTTCTTT.

The chain links TRBV12-3 or TRBV12-4 to TRBJ1-6; D is perhaps TRBD1 (6 bases). CDR3 length: 15 amino acids. The V gene lost 7 bases and the J gene lost 5 bases, with 15 bases spanning the gap. CDR3 region: CASNIRGADNSPLHF. The CDR3 DNA follows: TGTGCCAGCAACATCCGGGGGGCAGATAATTCACCCCTCCACTTT.

The rearrangement uses TRBV5-1 and TRBJ2-7, with a weak D call TRBD1 (6 bases). V dropped 0 bases and J dropped 5 bases, with 12 bases sitting between them. CDR3 length: 14 residues. Germline loops: CDR1 SGHRS, CDR2 YFSETQ. The chain's CDR3 is CASSLGWGLDEQYF. DNA for the CDR3: TGCGCCAGCAGCTTGGGTTGGGGGCTGGACGAGCAGTACTTC. The variable domain in full, with the rest retrieved from reference TRBV5-1 and TRBJ2-7, is KAGVTQTPRYLIKTRGQQVTLSCSPISGHRSVSWYQQTPGQGLQFLFEYFSETQRNKGNFPGRFSGRQFSNSRSEMNVSTLELGDSALYLCASSLGWGLDEQYFGPGTRLTVT.

There are a few counts of this clonotype. The chain employs TRBV29-1 and TRBJ1-2, with D maybe TRBD1 (6 bases). CDR3 length: 13 amino acids. CDR1 SQVTM and CDR2 ANQGSEA come from the germline V gene. Trimming took off 3 bases at V and 3 bases at J, with 11 bases between the two ends. CDR3 nucleotides: TGCAGCGTTGAGGATTCAGGGGACTATGGCTACACCTTC. Its protein is CSVEDSGDYGYTF.

This clonotype was seen more than once but under ten times. The chain is built from TRBV6-1 and TRBJ2-2; 9 bases are shared with TRBD1. The CDR3 has 15 residues. The V segment lost 10 bases and the J segment 3 bases; nucleotides outside the gene matches: 9. Germline V gene lookup returns CDR1 MNHNS and CDR2 SASEGT. The CDR3 loop reads CATLDRGSHTGELFF. CDR3 nucleotide sequence: TGTGCCACCTTAGACAGGGGGTCCCACACCGGGGAGCTGTTTTTT.

Ten or more counts support this clonotype. The rearrangement links TRBV12-3 or TRBV12-4 to TRBJ1-1; 8 nucleotides align to TRBD1. The CDR3 contains 15 residues. Trimming at V came to 6 bases and at J to 0 bases, leaving 6 bases not matched to a gene. The DNA of the CDR3 is TGTGCCAGCAGCGGACAGGGAATGATGAACACTGAAGCTTTCTTT. It translates to CASSGQGMMNTEAFF.

As concerns this clonotype: Relative to the germline gene, one junction end is altered; a read error may explain this. The gene calls are TRBV7-6 and TRBJ2-5; D might be TRBD1 (6 bases). The CDR3 runs to 15 residues. The V gene's germline CDR1 is SGHVS and CDR2 FNYEAQ. DNA for the CDR3: TGTGCCAGGAGCTTGAACAGGGCAGCCCAAGAGACCCAGTACTTC. Its protein is CARSLNRAAQETQYF.

The V call is TRBV12-3 or TRBV12-4, the J call TRBJ1-4, with D hard to call. V was pared by 5 bases and J by 1 base, with 11 bases between. The CDR3 contains 15 residues. The CDR3 bases are TGTGCCAGCAGTCCATTTTTTCGAACTAATGAAAAACTGTTTTTT. This codes for CASSPFFRTNEKLFF.

This clonotype has just a few counts. V is TRBV7-2 and J is TRBJ1-2; 7 bases align to TRBD1. CDR3 length: 14 residues. Germline V lookup: CDR1 SGHTA, CDR2 FQGNSA. V was pared by 8 bases and J by 8 bases, with 14 bases of the junction left unmatched. The CDR3 DNA reads TGTGCCAGCCTTCTTCTGAGGGGGCGCGGCGGCTACACCTTC. Its protein product is CASLLLRGRGGYTF.

This clonotype was seen only once. The chain is built from TRBV20-1 and TRBJ2-3; 7 nucleotides agree with TRBD2. The CDR3 sequence is 12 residues long. Germline V gene data show CDR1 as DFQATT and CDR2 as SNEGSKA (reference sequence). V lost 6 bases, J lost 5 bases, and 5 bases stayed unmatched. CDR3 DNA sequence: TGCAGTGCCGGACTAGTTTTAGATACGCAGTATTTT. Translating gives CSAGLVLDTQYF.

This clonotype was picked up many times. The rearrangement links TRBV7-9 to TRBJ1-5; 10 nucleotides match TRBD1. The CDR3 is 16 amino acids. The trim removed 4 bases at V and 0 bases at J, leaving 3 bases unmatched. Germline CDR1 is SEHNR and CDR2 is FQNEAQ (reference sequence). The CDR3 loop is CASSSGQGNSNQPQHF. CDR3 coding DNA: TGTGCCAGCAGCTCGGGACAGGGGAATAGCAATCAGCCCCAGCATTTT.

CDR3 coding DNA: TGTGCCAGCAGTGAATTAGGGGTGGCTCAGCCCCAGCATTTT. Its protein is CASSELGVAQPQHF. J is TRBJ1-5 and V is TRBV25-1; tentative D call: TRBD1 (5 bases). V lost 1 base and J lost 6, with 10 bases in between. This CDR3 has 14 amino acids. Per the germline V gene, CDR1 is MGHDK and CDR2 is SYGVNS.

The chain has TRBV7-2 and TRBJ2-7; D might be TRBD2 (6 bases). This CDR3 contains 15 residues. Trimming stripped 5 bases from V and 0 bases from J, with 14 bases between. Germline V CDR1 and CDR2: SGHTA, FQGNSA. CDR3 in amino acids: CASSETRISSYEQYF. The CDR3 DNA sequence: TGTGCCAGCAGCGAGACTAGAATTAGCTCCTACGAGCAGTACTTC.

V usage is TRBV6-2 or TRBV6-3 and J usage is TRBJ2-1, with 12 bases aligning to TRBD2. V shed 10 bases, J shed 10 bases, and the junction held 11 bases outside the gene matches. CDR1 and CDR2 (germline): MNHEY, SVGEGT. This CDR3 has 14 residues. DNA of the CDR3: TGTGCCATTATGACTAGCGGGAGAGGGGCCGAGCAGTTCTTC. Translation: CAIMTSGRGAEQFF.

The chain is built from TRBV5-6 and TRBJ2-2; weak D call: TRBD2 (7 bases). Trimming removed 1 base at V and 4 bases at J, with 14 bases between. This CDR3 has 16 amino acids. Germline CDR1 SGHDT, CDR2 YYEEEE. The CDR3 DNA follows: TGTGCCAGCAGCTTGCAGGGGAGCGGGGTCACCGGGGAGCTGTTTTTT. Residues: CASSLQGSGVTGELFF.

This clonotype was picked up a small number of times. The V gene is TRBV6-2 or TRBV6-3, the J gene TRBJ2-7, with D tentatively TRBD2 (6 bases). Trimming left V 5 bases short and J 0 bases short, with 17 bases between. The CDR3 runs to 16 residues. Germline V gene lookup returns CDR1 MNHEY and CDR2 SVGEGT. CDR3 in DNA: TGTGCCAGCAGTCAGTCGGCAACGGGAGACTCCTACGAGCAGTACTTC. Protein sequence: CASSQSATGDSYEQYF.

This clonotype has more than one count but fewer than ten. The chain employs TRBV7-8 and TRBJ2-7; D remains ambiguous. The germline CDR1 and CDR2 sequences are SGHVS and FQNEAQ. There are 12 residues in the CDR3. The ends were cut back, 1 base at V and 6 bases at J, with 7 bases in the middle. The CDR3 DNA reads TGTGCCAGCAGCTTAGTATCTGGCGAGCAGTACTTC. It translates to CASSLVSGEQYF.

The chain employs TRBV6-2 or TRBV6-3 and TRBJ1-5, with 9 bases matching TRBD1. Germline loops: CDR1 MNHEY, CDR2 SVGEGT. The V segment lost 4 bases and the J segment 3 bases; nucleotides outside the gene matches: 4. The CDR3 length is 15 residues. Here the CDR3 DNA reads TGTGCCAGCAGTTGGACAGGGGTCAACAATCAGCCCCAGCATTTT. Its translation: CASSWTGVNNQPQHF.